This is a list of T cell receptor beta chains from one sample in a study of T cells in Graves' hyperthyroidism and ophthalmopathy. TCRdb reanalysed the multiplex PCR reads using MiXCR and keeps one entry per CDR3 protein. The sample holds 460,000 or so distinct CDR3 sequences, about 15% seen once. The specimen was blood. These receptors all come from a woman between 18 and 30 years old with Graves' hyperthyroidism. The CDR3 runs from the conserved cysteine through the conserved F or W. A D gene is named only where the DNA matches it firmly. Rows give clone size only sometimes, using once, few, many, or a class for an expanded clone.

clone size,V gene,D gene,J gene,CDR3 length,CDR3 protein,CDR3 DNA
NA,TRBV27,TRBD1,TRBJ1-2,16,CASSLLTGGDGYGYTF,TGTGCCAGCAGTTTATTGACAGGGGGGGATGGCTATGGCTACACCTTC
NA,TRBV28,TRBD2,TRBJ2-7,14,CARQRSNGRHEQYF,TGTGCCCGCCAGCGTTCTAACGGGAGGCACGAGCAGTACTTC
NA,TRBV12-3/TRBV12-4,NA,TRBJ2-1,13,CASSLTRSDEQFF,TGTGCCAGCAGTTTAACGAGGAGCGATGAGCAGTTCTTC
many,TRBV12-3/TRBV12-4,NA,TRBJ1-1,15,CASSLRAGRNTEAFF,TGTGCCAGCAGTTTAAGGGCAGGGCGGAACACTGAAGCTTTCTTT
many,TRBV6-1,TRBD1,TRBJ2-7,13,CASQSGQGVEQYF,TGTGCCAGCCAATCGGGACAGGGTGTCGAGCAGTACTTC
many,TRBV27,TRBD2,TRBJ2-2,18,CASSLSRLAGGLAGELFF,TGTGCCAGCAGTTTATCACGGCTAGCGGGAGGGTTAGCCGGGGAGCTGTTTTTT
many,TRBV29-1,TRBD1,TRBJ2-2,15,CSAEKTGSATGELFF,TGCAGCGCCGAAAAGACAGGGTCGGCCACCGGGGAGCTGTTTTTT
NA,TRBV5-4,TRBD2,TRBJ2-7,15,CASSFIAGGPHEQYF,TGTGCCAGCAGCTTCATAGCGGGAGGGCCCCACGAGCAGTACTTC
many,TRBV11-3,TRBD1,TRBJ2-1,15,CASSPRQGGDLEQFF,TGTGCCAGCAGCCCCCGACAGGGGGGTGATTTAGAGCAGTTCTTC
many,TRBV19,TRBD2,TRBJ2-1,16,CASSRLAGVSGREQFF,TGTGCCAGTAGTCGACTAGCGGGAGTATCTGGGCGTGAGCAGTTCTTC
many,TRBV29-1,NA,TRBJ2-7,17,CSVTGVVSLDLSYEQYF,TGCAGCGTCACCGGCGTTGTTAGTTTGGATCTCTCCTACGAGCAGTACTTC
NA,TRBV27,NA,TRBJ2-1,16,CASSFGGPGVGNEQFF,TGTGCCAGCAGTTTCGGGGGCCCGGGAGTTGGCAATGAGCAGTTCTTC
NA,TRBV6-5,NA,TRBJ1-2,13,CASSTAGGGGYTF,TGTGCCAGCAGTACTGCCGGGGGCGGTGGCTACACCTTC
many,TRBV27,TRBD2,TRBJ2-2,16,CASKILAGFGTGELFF,TGTGCCAGCAAAATACTAGCGGGCTTCGGGACCGGGGAGCTGTTTTTT
NA,TRBV4-1,NA,TRBJ1-2,16,CASSQSPPGTGYGYTF,TGCGCCAGCAGCCAAAGTCCCCCAGGGACGGGCTATGGCTACACCTTC
NA,TRBV4-1,TRBD1,TRBJ1-2,14,CASSQVGQGYGYTF,TGCGCCAGCAGCCAAGTAGGACAGGGTTATGGCTACACCTTC
many,TRBV2,NA,TRBJ1-2,14,CATIKDGGGWGYTF,TGTGCCACCATAAAGGACGGCGGGGGATGGGGCTACACCTTC
many,TRBV5-1,TRBD1,TRBJ1-1,14,CASSGGQGTTEAFF,TGCGCCAGCAGCGGGGGACAGGGGACCACTGAAGCTTTCTTT
NA,TRBV20-1,NA,TRBJ2-7,14,CSALRRFGVDEQYF,TGCAGTGCCCTGCGTAGGTTTGGGGTGGACGAGCAGTACTTC
many,TRBV7-9,NA,TRBJ1-1,14,CASSPRPQGTEAFF,TGTGCCAGCAGCCCCCGGCCCCAAGGAACTGAAGCTTTCTTT
many,TRBV11-2,NA,TRBJ2-1,12,CASSLWVDEQFF,TGTGCCAGCAGCTTATGGGTCGATGAGCAGTTCTTC
many,TRBV19,TRBD1,TRBJ2-5,13,CASSRGQIETQYF,TGTGCCAGTAGTAGGGGACAGATAGAGACCCAGTACTTC